This passage covers 14 T cell receptor beta chains from one sample sequenced in a study of blood T cell repertoires in COVID-19. The data were produced by immunoSEQ multiplex PCR, yet TCRdb's version contains in-frame clones alone and is incomplete. Of approximately 210,000 clones listed, roughly 79% are singletons. Specimen: PBMCs or T cells enriched from blood (not recorded which). The source is a woman aged 50 to 60 with acute COVID-19.

The chain is built from TRBV5-1 and TRBJ1-2; 9 bases map to TRBD1. Germline V gene sequence: CDR1 SGHRS, CDR2 YFSETQ. The ends lost 4 bases at V and 4 bases at J; junction bases unmatched: 5. The CDR3 spans 14 residues. The CDR3 DNA follows: TGCGCCAGCAGCCCCGGGACAGGGACCTATGGCTACACCTTC. Translated, it gives CASSPGTGTYGYTF. Full variable domain (missing parts from reference TRBV5-1 and TRBJ1-2): KAGVTQTPRYLIKTRGQQVTLSCSPISGHRSVSWYQQTPGQGLQFLFEYFSETQRNKGNFPGRFSGRQFSNSRSEMNVSTLELGDSALYLCASSPGTGTYGYTFGSGTRLTVV.

This chain connects TRBV3-1 (or the pseudogene TRBV3-2) to TRBJ2-1, with 7 nucleotides matching TRBD2. Germline V gene sequence: CDR1 LGHDT, CDR2 YNNKEL (reference sequence). V was pared by 2 bases and J by 2 bases, with 3 bases of the junction left unmatched. This CDR3 contains 15 residues. CDR3 loop: CASSQWTSPYNEQFF. CDR3 nucleotide sequence: TGTGCCAGCAGCCAATGGACTAGTCCCTACAATGAGCAGTTCTTC.

This clone was recorded a few times. The CDR3 sequence is CASSLGTENSPLHF. The CDR3 DNA follows: TGTGCCAGCAGCTTGGGGACAGAAAATTCACCCCTCCACTTT. This sequence joins TRBV11-2 and TRBJ1-6; 7 nucleotides match TRBD1. The CDR3 has 14 amino acids. Germline V gene data show CDR1 as SGHAT and CDR2 as FQNNGV. V was clipped by 3 bases and J by 7 bases; unmatched bases: 3.

The chain combines TRBV5-1 with TRBJ2-6; D perhaps matches TRBD1 (6 bases). The CDR3 extends over 19 amino acids. Germline loops: CDR1 SGHRS, CDR2 YFSETQ. V was clipped by 4 bases and J by 0 bases, with 20 bases between them. CDR3 nucleotide sequence: TGCGCCAGCAGCCGTTACACAGGGATTGAATTCTCTGGGGCCAACGTCCTGACTTTC. As protein: CASSRYTGIEFSGANVLTF.

The rearrangement links TRBV30 to TRBJ2-7, with D possibly TRBD2 on 6 matching bases. Deletions cut 0 bases from V and 0 bases from J, with 12 bases between. Germline CDR1 is GTSNPN and CDR2 is SVGIG (reference sequence). CDR3 size: 15 residues. The CDR3 loop is CAWSVGGMSSYEQYF. CDR3 DNA sequence: TGTGCCTGGAGTGTAGGCGGGATGAGCTCCTACGAGCAGTACTTC.

This sequence joins TRBV5-8 and TRBJ1-3; D is ambiguous. Germline lookup yields CDR1 SGHTS and CDR2 YDEGEE. CDR3 length: 15 amino acids. V lost 2 bases, J lost 0 bases, and 9 bases lay in between. CDR3 residues: CASSFQTISGNTIYF. The DNA of the CDR3 is TGTGCCAGCAGCTTCCAGACTATCTCTGGAAACACCATATATTTT.

This clone was observed once. This chain connects TRBV15 to TRBJ2-3; 8 bases agree with TRBD2. This CDR3 has 15 amino acids. The V and J ends lost 3 bases and 5 bases, in that order; junction bases with no gene match: 7. The germline V gene encodes CDR1 LNHNV and CDR2 YYDKDF (reference sequence). CDR3 in DNA: TGTGCCACCAGCAGGCCCGGGGGGGGAGGAGATACGCAGTATTTT. This codes for CATSRPGGGGDTQYF.

The V call is TRBV7-9, the J call TRBJ2-7; weak D call: TRBD2 (5 bases). The CDR3 has 16 residues. Trimming left V 2 bases short and J 4 bases short, with 18 bases between. Per germline, CDR1 SEHNR and CDR2 FQNEAQ (reference sequence). CDR3 loop: CASSLNPSPKPYEQYF. DNA of the CDR3: TGTGCCAGCAGCTTAAATCCTAGCCCTAAGCCTTACGAGCAGTACTTC.

V and J are TRBV19 and TRBJ1-2, with D perhaps matching TRBD1 (6 bases). V dropped 6 bases and J dropped 4 bases, with 12 bases sitting between them. The germline gives CDR1 LNHDA, CDR2 SQIVND (reference sequence). This CDR3 is 13 amino acids long. Here the CDR3 DNA reads TGTGCCAGTAGCGAGCAGGGGTCCTATGGCTACACCTTC. Its translation: CASSEQGSYGYTF.

This clone showed up just once. The CDR3, as DNA: TGTGCCAGCAGTCATCTTACCGAGAGCAATCAGCCCCAGCATTTT. Encoded protein: CASSHLTESNQPQHF. The J gene is TRBJ1-5, the V gene TRBV27; the D is unclear. This CDR3 region has 15 residues. Trimming left V 5 bases short and J 1 base short, with 12 bases between. Germline V gene lookup returns CDR1 MNHEY and CDR2 SMNVEV (reference sequence).

The chain joins TRBV27 to TRBJ2-7; D might be TRBD2 (5 bases). V dropped 5 bases and J dropped 4 bases, with 18 bases sitting between them. The CDR3 extends over 15 amino acids. CDR1 is MNHEY, CDR2 SMNVEV, per germline (reference sequence). The CDR3 protein is CASSPRRGWEYEQYF. CDR3 DNA sequence: TGTGCCAGCAGTCCAAGGCGCGGGTGGGAGTACGAGCAGTACTTC.

For the CDR3, the DNA is TGTGCCAGCTCACCACCGCTGAGAGTAGCGGGAACGTCGTACAATGAGCAGTTCTTC. Encoded protein: CASSPPLRVAGTSYNEQFF. The chain employs TRBV18 and TRBJ2-1; TRBD2 matches at 8 bases. Unmatched junction bases numbered 14, after V lost 0 bases and J lost 4 bases. The CDR3 runs 19 residues. CDR1 KGHSH and CDR2 LQKENI come from the germline V gene.

This clone was found a few times. This chain uses TRBV6-5 with TRBJ1-5; a possible D gene is TRBD1 (5 bases). CDR3 length: 13 amino acids. CDR1 is MNHEY and CDR2 is SVGAGI in the germline V gene. Trimming pared 6 bases from V and 5 bases from J, leaving 11 bases between. This CDR3 reads CASRVDSHQPQHF. The DNA for the CDR3 is TGTGCCAGCAGAGTTGACAGCCATCAGCCCCAGCATTTT.

This chain uses TRBV5-4 with TRBJ2-5; 9 positions match TRBD1. J lost 4 bases, V lost 4 bases, and 8 bases had no gene match. The CDR3 is 15 amino acids. CDR1 and CDR2 from the germline V gene are SGHNT and YYREEE (reference sequence). CDR3 bases: TGTGCCAGCAGCCCGGACAGGGGAGTTACAGAGACCCAGTACTTC. It encodes CASSPDRGVTETQYF. The complete variable domain, with remaining parts taken from reference TRBV5-4 and TRBJ2-5, reads ETGVTQSPTHLIKTRGQQVTLRCSSQSGHNTVSWYQQALGQGPQFIFQYYREEENGRGNFPPRFSGLQFPNYSSELNVNALELDDSALYLCASSPDRGVTETQYFGPGTRLLVL.